This passage covers 10 T cell receptor beta chains from one sample sequenced in a study of blood T cell repertoires in COVID-19. The repertoire was sequenced with immunoSEQ multiplex PCR; TCRdb's copy has only in-frame clones and lacks some. Among roughly 230,000 clones listed, roughly 80% were seen once. Sequences were obtained from PBMCs or T cells enriched from blood (not recorded which). The receptors shown here come from a man aged 50 to 59 who had recovered from COVID-19.

A single count supports this clone. The chain joins TRBV28 to TRBJ2-5; 15 bases fit TRBD2. With 5 bases clipped from V and 5 bases from J, the junction kept 3 bases outside the gene matches. This CDR3 has 15 residues. Germline CDR1 and CDR2: MDHEN and SYDVKM. CDR3 amino acids: CASSPGTSGRETQYF. The CDR3 DNA is TGTGCCAGCAGTCCCGGGACTAGCGGGAGGGAGACCCAGTACTTC. Full variable domain (remainder filled in from reference TRBV28 and TRBJ2-5): DVKVTQSSRYLVKRTGEKVFLECVQDMDHENMFWYRQDPGLGLRLIYFSYDVKMKEKGDIPEGYSVSREKKERFSLILESASTNQTSMYLCASSPGTSGRETQYFGPGTRLLVL.

The CDR3 DNA sequence: TGTGCCAGCAGTGAAATCTTCAGTCCCTGGCAGGGAAACACCATATATTTT. It encodes CASSEIFSPWQGNTIYF. The chain links TRBV6-1 to TRBJ1-3; no definite D call. V lost 2 bases to trimming and J lost 4 bases, with 18 bases between them. CDR1 is MNHNS, CDR2 SASEGT, per germline. This CDR3 region has 17 residues.

The V call is TRBV7-3, the J call TRBJ2-3; 12 positions agree with TRBD2. With V trimmed by 2 bases and J by 3 bases, 3 bases remained unmatched. CDR1 and CDR2 (germline): SGHTA, FQGTGA. The CDR3 contains 16 residues. The CDR3 protein is CASSLLAGGLTDTQYF. The CDR3 bases are TGTGCCAGCAGCTTACTAGCGGGGGGGCTAACAGATACGCAGTATTTT.

This chain links TRBV5-1 with TRBJ1-6, with a possible D match to TRBD1 (5 bases). Trimming removed 2 bases at V and 7 bases at J, with 10 bases between. This CDR3 is 14 amino acids long. In germline, CDR1 is SGHRS, CDR2 YFSETQ. The CDR3 spells CASSFEEGNSPLHF. The CDR3 DNA reads TGCGCCAGCAGCTTCGAGGAGGGGAATTCACCCCTCCACTTT.

The chain uses TRBV4-3 and TRBJ2-7; 10 bases are a match to TRBD2. The CDR3 is 16 amino acids. Germline V lookup: CDR1 LGHNA, CDR2 YSLEER. V gave up 4 bases and J gave up 6 bases; unmatched junction bases: 12. The CDR3 sequence is CASSPLGASGSGEQYF. The CDR3 DNA is TGCGCCAGCAGCCCTCTCGGGGCTAGCGGGAGCGGCGAGCAGTACTTC.

CDR3 amino acids: CASDPDRTRPYNEQFF. CDR3 DNA sequence: TGTGCCAGCGATCCCGATCGGACTAGGCCATACAATGAGCAGTTCTTC. The chain joins TRBV19 to TRBJ2-1; the match to TRBD2 covers 7 bases. Germline assignment: CDR1 LNHDA and CDR2 SQIVND (reference sequence). CDR3 size: 16 residues. J was trimmed by 4 bases and V by 9 bases; bases with no gene match: 15.

The chain is built from TRBV7-2 and TRBJ2-3; 9 nucleotides agree with TRBD2. The length of the CDR3 is 14 residues. Per germline, CDR1 SGHTA and CDR2 FQGNSA. V lost 1 base, J lost 9 bases, and 5 bases stayed unmatched. Here the CDR3 reads CASSLDSSGMTQYF. In DNA, the CDR3 is TGTGCCAGCAGCTTAGATTCTAGCGGGATGACGCAGTATTTT.

The chain uses TRBV4-1 and TRBJ2-1; 10 positions agree with TRBD2. The CDR3 is made up of 17 amino acids. V dropped 4 bases and J dropped 6; count of bases not matched to a gene: 12. From germline, CDR1 is MGHRA and CDR2 YSYEKL. This CDR3 is CASSRGRGTSEPNEQFF. DNA for the CDR3: TGCGCCAGCAGCCGCGGGAGGGGGACTAGCGAACCCAATGAGCAGTTCTTC.

The rearrangement links TRBV11-2 to TRBJ2-1, with 7 bases matching TRBD1. The CDR3 runs to 13 residues. The V and J ends lost 5 bases and 5 bases, in that order; junction bases with no gene match: 3. Germline V lookup: CDR1 SGHAT, CDR2 FQNNGV. The chain's CDR3 is CASSPDRNNEQFF. The CDR3 DNA reads TGTGCCAGCAGCCCGGACAGGAACAATGAGCAGTTCTTC.

The chain couples TRBV5-1 to TRBJ1-6, with D maybe TRBD1 (5 bases). Germline lookup yields CDR1 SGHRS and CDR2 YFSETQ. The CDR3 spans 13 residues. Trimming removed 2 bases at V and 10 bases at J, with 10 bases between. As DNA, the CDR3 is TGCGCCAGCAGCTTAAGGGGTGAGTCACCCCTCCACTTT. It specifies CASSLRGESPLHF.